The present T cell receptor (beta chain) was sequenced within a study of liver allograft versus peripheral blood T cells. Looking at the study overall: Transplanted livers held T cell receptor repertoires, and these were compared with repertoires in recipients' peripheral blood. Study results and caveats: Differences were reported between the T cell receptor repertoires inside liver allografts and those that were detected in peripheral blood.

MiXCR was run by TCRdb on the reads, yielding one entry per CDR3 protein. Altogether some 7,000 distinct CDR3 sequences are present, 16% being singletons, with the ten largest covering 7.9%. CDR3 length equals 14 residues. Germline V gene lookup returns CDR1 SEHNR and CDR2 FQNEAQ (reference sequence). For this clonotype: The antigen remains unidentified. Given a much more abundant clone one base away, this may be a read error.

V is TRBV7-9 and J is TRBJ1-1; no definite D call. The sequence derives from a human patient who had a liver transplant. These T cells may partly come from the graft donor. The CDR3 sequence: CVSSSRYSNTEAFF. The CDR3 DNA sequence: TGTGTCAGCAGCTCCAGGTATTCGAACACTGAAGCTTTCTTT.